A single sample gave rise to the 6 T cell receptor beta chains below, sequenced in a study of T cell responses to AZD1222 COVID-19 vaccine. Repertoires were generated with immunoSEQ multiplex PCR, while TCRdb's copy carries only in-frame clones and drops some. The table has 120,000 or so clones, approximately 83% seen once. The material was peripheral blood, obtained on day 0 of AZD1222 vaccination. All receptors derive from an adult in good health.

The CDR3 spells CASSSSAADTQYF. CDR3 sequence (DNA): TGTGCCAGCAGCTCTTCAGCGGCAGATACGCAGTATTTT. The chain is built from TRBV7-3 and TRBJ2-3; possible D gene TRBD2, 5 bases. V was trimmed by 4 bases and J by 4 bases, leaving 9 bases between them. This CDR3 comprises 13 residues. Looked up from germline, CDR1 is SGHTA and CDR2 is FQGTGA.

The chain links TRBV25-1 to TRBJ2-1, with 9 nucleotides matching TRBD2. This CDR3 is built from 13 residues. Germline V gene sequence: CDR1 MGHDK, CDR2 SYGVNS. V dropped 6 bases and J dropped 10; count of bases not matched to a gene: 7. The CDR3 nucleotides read TGTGCCAGCAGAAAAGCGGGGGGCGTGGAGCAGTTCTTC. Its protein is CASRKAGGVEQFF.

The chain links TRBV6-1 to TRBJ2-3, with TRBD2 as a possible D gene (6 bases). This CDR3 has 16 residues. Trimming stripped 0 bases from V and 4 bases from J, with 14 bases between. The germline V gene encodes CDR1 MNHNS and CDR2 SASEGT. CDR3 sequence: CASSEAYFASADTQYF. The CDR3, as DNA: TGTGCCAGCAGTGAAGCCTATTTTGCTAGCGCAGATACGCAGTATTTT.

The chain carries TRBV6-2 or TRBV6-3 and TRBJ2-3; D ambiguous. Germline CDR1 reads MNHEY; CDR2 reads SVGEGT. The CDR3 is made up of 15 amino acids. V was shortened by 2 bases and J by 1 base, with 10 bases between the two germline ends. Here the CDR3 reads CASSYGQGGTDTQYF. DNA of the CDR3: TGTGCCAGCAGTTACGGCCAAGGAGGCACAGATACGCAGTATTTT.

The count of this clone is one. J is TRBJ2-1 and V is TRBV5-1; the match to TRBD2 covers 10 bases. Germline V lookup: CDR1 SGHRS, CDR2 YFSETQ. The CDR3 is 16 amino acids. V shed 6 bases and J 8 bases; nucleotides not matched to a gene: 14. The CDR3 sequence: CASTLGPSGSLDEQFF. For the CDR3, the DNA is TGCGCCAGCACCCTTGGTCCTAGCGGGAGTTTGGATGAGCAGTTCTTC.

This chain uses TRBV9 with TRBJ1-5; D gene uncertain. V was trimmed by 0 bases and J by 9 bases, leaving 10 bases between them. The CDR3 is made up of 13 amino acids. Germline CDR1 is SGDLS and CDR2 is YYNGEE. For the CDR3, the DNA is TGTGCCAGCAGCGTAGGTGGCGCGTGGCCCCAGCATTTT. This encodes CASSVGGAWPQHF.